Each of the 30 T cell receptor beta chains below was sequenced from the same sample in a study of tumor-infiltrating lymphocytes in oesophageal squamous cell carcinoma. TCRdb reanalysed the PCR reads using MiXCR and keeps one entry per CDR3 protein. The sample records 9,500 to 12,000 distinct CDR3 sequences, around 56% being singletons. The sequenced sample consisted of esophageal tumor tissue. The receptors were sampled from a male donor with esophageal squamous cell carcinoma.

This chain connects TRBV7-6 to TRBJ2-5; 10 bases fit TRBD1. V lost 4 bases, J lost 11 bases, and 22 bases stayed unmatched. The germline V gene encodes CDR1 SGHVS and CDR2 FNYEAQ. This CDR3 contains 18 residues. CDR3 sequence (DNA): TGTGCCAGCAGCTCCAGGCCCGACAGGGGGCAGTCCTACAATGAGCAGTACTTC. Translating it yields CASSSRPDRGQSYNEQYF.

The chain carries TRBV28 and TRBJ2-5, with 7 nucleotides matching TRBD2. The CDR3 contains 13 residues. Per germline, CDR1 MDHEN and CDR2 SYDVKM. Trimming cost V 7 bases and J 1 base; bases outside gene matches: 3. The CDR3 loop reads CASIGGGQETQYF. As DNA, the CDR3 is TGTGCCAGCATCGGCGGGGGCCAAGAGACCCAGTACTTC. Full variable domain (remainder filled in from reference TRBV28 and TRBJ2-5): DVKVTQSSRYLVKRTGEKVFLECVQDMDHENMFWYRQDPGLGLRLIYFSYDVKMKEKGDIPEGYSVSREKKERFSLILESASTNQTSMYLCASIGGGQETQYFGPGTRLLVL.

This clonotype was counted a few times. J is TRBJ1-2 and V is TRBV28; D perhaps matches TRBD1 (5 bases). The CDR3 runs 13 residues. The germline CDR1 and CDR2 sequences are MDHEN and SYDVKM. Trimming shortened V by 1 base and J by 4 bases, and 7 bases separated the two germline ends. The CDR3 sequence is CASSLLGGYGYTF. The CDR3 nucleotides are TGTGCCAGCAGTTTATTGGGGGGCTATGGCTACACCTTC.

This clonotype was seen many times. Possible read error: a much larger clone is one base away. V and J are TRBV6-1 and TRBJ2-7; D is unclear. Per germline, CDR1 MNHNS and CDR2 SASEGT. CDR3 length: 11 amino acids. V was cut by 5 bases and J by 7 bases, with 9 bases left in between. The chain's CDR3 is CASSPKEEQYF. CDR3 DNA sequence: TGTGCCAGCAGTCCCAAGGAGGAGCAGTACTTC.

The sample holds a few counts of this clonotype. This chain links TRBV7-6 with TRBJ2-2; 7 nucleotides line up with TRBD2. V lost 2 bases and J lost 8; bases outside the gene matches: 11. This CDR3 region has 16 residues. Germline CDR1 and CDR2: SGHVS and FNYEAQ. This chain's CDR3 is CASSLREGGTTGELFF. In nucleotides, the CDR3 is TGTGCCAGCAGCTTAAGGGAGGGAGGAACGACTGGGGAGCTGTTTTTT.

J is TRBJ2-1 and V is TRBV6-1; a possible D gene is TRBD2 (5 bases). TRBJ2-7 matches the DNA end more closely, so the J call is doubtful. Germline V lookup: CDR1 MNHNS, CDR2 SASEGT. The CDR3 loop spans 14 amino acids. The CDR3 sequence is CASSEVRRSYEQYF. The CDR3 DNA reads as TGTGCCAGCAGTGAAGTAAGGAGGAGCTACGAGCAGTACTTC.

V gene TRBV6-2 or TRBV6-3 combines with J gene TRBJ2-5; 13 positions match TRBD2. Near its end, the DNA agrees better with TRBJ2-1, so the J call may be wrong. This CDR3 spans 17 amino acids. The germline V gene encodes CDR1 MNHEY and CDR2 SVGEGT. As DNA, the CDR3 is TGTGCCAGCAGTGAAGTGAGACTAGCGGGAGGTGGGAATGAGCAGTTCTTC. Amino acids: CASSEVRLAGGGNEQFF.

This clonotype was seen repeatedly, ten times or more. The rearrangement uses TRBV6-1 and TRBJ2-7; 14 bases fit TRBD2. CDR3 length equals 15 residues. Per the germline V gene, CDR1 is MNHNS and CDR2 is SASEGT. J gave up 6 bases and V 7 bases, and 8 bases lay outside the gene matches. CDR3 bases: TGTGCCAGCAATAGGGGACTAGCGGGAGTTGTCGAGCAGTACTTC. It translates to CASNRGLAGVVEQYF.

This clonotype was seen a handful of times. The chain combines TRBV7-8 with TRBJ2-1; 10 bases match TRBD2. J lost 5 bases, V lost 6 bases, and 10 bases had no gene match. The CDR3 totals 16 residues. Germline loops: CDR1 SGHVS, CDR2 FQNEAQ. The CDR3 coding sequence is TGTGCCAGCAGGAGCCAGCGGGAGGGCCAAGACAATGAGCAGTTCTTC. The encoded protein is CASRSQREGQDNEQFF.

The chain has TRBV7-8 and TRBJ1-1; a weak D match, TRBD1 (5 bases). Germline V gene sequence: CDR1 SGHVS, CDR2 FQNEAQ. The CDR3 contains 14 residues. Trimming pared 2 bases from V and 4 bases from J, leaving 11 bases between. CDR3 nucleotide sequence: TGTGCCAGCAGCTTAAAAGGGGTTTCCACTGAAGCTTTCTTT. Protein sequence: CASSLKGVSTEAFF.

In its sample, this clonotype was seen many times. The J gene is TRBJ2-7, the V gene TRBV24-1, with D possibly matching TRBD1 (5 bases). CDR3 length: 13 amino acids. Germline-derived CDR1 and CDR2 are KGHDR and SFDVKD. The V gene lost 6 bases and the J gene lost 3 bases, with 11 bases spanning the gap. CDR3 protein: CATSPPQGYEQYF. CDR3 DNA sequence: TGTGCCACCAGTCCCCCGCAGGGCTACGAGCAGTACTTC.

V and J are TRBV11-3 and TRBJ2-1; D is perhaps TRBD2 (5 bases). CDR1 and CDR2 from the germline V gene are SGHNT and YENEEA. This CDR3 has 16 amino acids. The V end lost 1 base, the J end lost 8 bases, and 18 bases lay between the germline ends. The CDR3 DNA follows: TGTGCCAGCAGCTTAGGGGTGGAGGCCCGAGCGGATGAGCAGTTCTTC. Translated, it gives CASSLGVEARADEQFF. The full variable domain, with the rest looked up from reference TRBV11-3 and TRBJ2-1, is EAGVVQSPRYKIIEKKQPVAFWCNPISGHNTLYWYLQNLGQGPELLIRYENEEAVDDSQLPKDRFSAERLKGVDSTLKIQPAELGDSAVYLCASSLGVEARADEQFFGPGTRLTVL.

This clonotype was counted a single time. CDR3 protein: CASLSSDKNIQYF. DNA of the CDR3: TGTGCCAGCCTCAGTTCAGACAAAAACATTCAGTACTTC. The chain uses TRBV28 and TRBJ2-4, with D hard to call. The germline gives CDR1 MDHEN, CDR2 SYDVKM. V was trimmed by 8 bases and J by 3 bases, leaving 11 bases between them. The CDR3 consists of 13 residues.

This clonotype is labeled medium-sized. This chain links TRBV6-1 with TRBJ1-4; D is ambiguous. Looked up from germline, CDR1 is MNHNS and CDR2 is SASEGT. This CDR3 has 18 residues. Trimming shortened V by 0 bases and J by 5 bases, and 19 bases separated the two germline ends. This CDR3 reads CASSEALRKEDPNEKLFF. The CDR3 coding sequence is TGTGCCAGCAGTGAAGCGCTGCGTAAGGAAGACCCCAATGAAAAACTGTTTTTT.

This clonotype came up a few times. CDR3 amino acids: CASSRIAGARGEQFF. The CDR3 nucleotides are TGTGCCAGCAGCCGTATAGCGGGAGCCAGGGGTGAGCAGTTCTTC. The chain links TRBV7-9 to TRBJ2-1; 9 bases are shared with TRBD2. The germline V gene has CDR1 SEHNR and CDR2 FQNEAQ (reference sequence). V gave up 5 bases and J gave up 9 bases; unmatched junction bases: 11. CDR3 size: 15 residues. Using reference TRBV7-9 and TRBJ2-1 for the parts outside the CDR3, the full variable domain is DTGVSQNPRHKITKRGQNVTFRCDPISEHNRLYWYRQTLGQGPEFLTYFQNEAQLEKSRLLSDRFSAERPKGSFSTLEIQRTEQGDSAMYLCASSRIAGARGEQFFGPGTRLTVL.

This clonotype was found a few times. The chain links TRBV18 to TRBJ2-5; 8 nucleotides agree with TRBD2. From germline, CDR1 is KGHSH and CDR2 LQKENI. Trimming cost V 4 bases and J 5 bases; bases outside gene matches: 9. CDR3 size: 15 residues. The CDR3: CASSQETSDWETQYF. For the CDR3, the DNA is TGTGCCAGCTCACAAGAGACTAGCGACTGGGAGACCCAGTACTTC.

This clonotype came up many times. The V and J genes are TRBV9 and TRBJ2-3; 13 bases line up with TRBD2. The junction had 2 bases not matched to a gene; V was cut back by 2 bases and J by 2 bases. The CDR3 covers 16 residues. Germline lookup yields CDR1 SGDLS and CDR2 YYNGEE. The CDR3 reads CASSVGLAGDTDTQYF. For the CDR3, the DNA is TGTGCCAGCAGCGTCGGACTAGCGGGAGACACAGATACGCAGTATTTT.

This clonotype was detected a few times. This rearrangement joins TRBV7-3 to TRBJ2-1; tentative D call: TRBD2 (6 bases). Germline assignment: CDR1 SGHTA and CDR2 FQGTGA. Trimming left V 5 bases short and J 9 bases short, with 17 bases between. The CDR3 is 14 amino acids. The CDR3 bases are TGTGCCAGCAGCCCCGGACTGGAGGGCATTGAGCAGTTCTTC. Protein: CASSPGLEGIEQFF.

J is TRBJ2-1 and V is TRBV2; 11 bases agree with TRBD2. Unmatched junction bases numbered 9, after V lost 2 bases and J lost 6 bases. This CDR3 has 17 residues. The germline V gene encodes CDR1 SNHLY and CDR2 FYNNEI. CDR3 region: CASSETRLAGIRNEQFF. The CDR3 DNA is TGTGCCAGCAGTGAAACAAGACTAGCGGGAATTCGCAATGAGCAGTTCTTC.

In its sample, this clonotype was seen once. This CDR3 is CASSRRGAVTGELFF. Written as DNA, the CDR3 is TGTGCCAGCAGCAGGAGGGGGGCCGTCACCGGGGAGCTGTTTTTT. V is TRBV7-8 and J is TRBJ1-1; D may match TRBD1 or TRBD2 (6 bases each). The end of the DNA aligns better with TRBJ2-2, so the J call may be wrong. The germline CDR1 and CDR2 sequences are SGHVS and FQNEAQ. CDR3 length: 15 amino acids.

V is TRBV12-3 or TRBV12-4 and J is TRBJ1-1; 9 nucleotides line up with TRBD1. The CDR3 loop spans 16 amino acids. V dropped 3 bases and J dropped 4; count of bases not matched to a gene: 9. CDR3 residues: CASSFRQGGWSTEAFF. The CDR3 bases are TGTGCCAGCAGTTTTAGACAGGGGGGTTGGAGCACTGAAGCTTTCTTT.

This clonotype was picked up one time. The chain combines TRBV6-4 with TRBJ2-1; 9 bases match TRBD1. The CDR3 covers 14 residues. Germline V gene lookup returns CDR1 MRHNA and CDR2 SNTAGT. V dropped 8 bases and J dropped 2; count of bases not matched to a gene: 4. The CDR3 bases are TGTGCCAGCGCCGGGACAGGGACCTACAATGAGCAGTTCTTC. This encodes CASAGTGTYNEQFF.

The V call is TRBV7-3, the J call TRBJ2-2, with D uncertain. The CDR3 loop spans 14 amino acids. Germline lookup yields CDR1 SGHTA and CDR2 FQGTGA. V gave up 2 bases and J gave up 4 bases, with 8 bases separating them. Here the CDR3 DNA reads TGTGCCAGCAGCTTATTCTCGGGCACCGGGGAGCTGTTTTTT. This translates into CASSLFSGTGELFF.

This clonotype was picked up many times. The chain is built from TRBV7-9 and TRBJ2-1; possible D gene TRBD2, 6 bases. Germline CDR1 SEHNR, CDR2 FQNEAQ (reference sequence). Trimming cost V 5 bases and J 0 bases, with 11 bases left between them. There are 15 residues in the CDR3. The CDR3 protein is CASSPWEDSYNEQFF. The DNA for the CDR3 is TGTGCCAGCAGCCCTTGGGAGGACTCCTACAATGAGCAGTTCTTC. The full variable domain, with the rest looked up from reference TRBV7-9 and TRBJ2-1, is DTGVSQNPRHKITKRGQNVTFRCDPISEHNRLYWYRQTLGQGPEFLTYFQNEAQLEKSRLLSDRFSAERPKGSFSTLEIQRTEQGDSAMYLCASSPWEDSYNEQFFGPGTRLTVL.

The rearrangement links TRBV7-2 to TRBJ2-7, with D tentatively TRBD2 (5 bases). This CDR3 has 17 amino acids. The ends were cut back, 4 bases at V and 0 bases at J, with 19 bases in the middle. Per the germline V gene, CDR1 is SGHTA and CDR2 is FQGNSA. The CDR3 loop is CASSSPIRGMVSYEQYF. The CDR3 DNA sequence: TGTGCCAGCAGCTCCCCGATTCGGGGTATGGTCTCCTACGAGCAGTACTTC.

The chain links TRBV7-6 to TRBJ2-3; TRBD2 aligns across 10 bases. The J call may be incorrect, as the DNA end agrees better with TRBJ2-1. CDR3 length: 15 amino acids. Germline V gives CDR1 SGHVS, CDR2 FNYEAQ. As DNA, the CDR3 is TGTGCCAGCAGCCGGACTAGCGGAGCCTACAATGAGCAGTTCTTC. It specifies CASSRTSGAYNEQFF.

V gene TRBV7-2 combines with J gene TRBJ1-2, with D possibly being TRBD1 (6 bases). Per germline, CDR1 SGHTA and CDR2 FQGNSA. V was clipped by 4 bases and J by 6 bases, with 18 bases between them. This CDR3 is built from 15 residues. The CDR3 bases are TGTGCCAGCAGCTCTACGAGGACAGATATCAATGGCTACACCTTC. Translation: CASSSTRTDINGYTF.

The chain uses TRBV6-4 and TRBJ2-3; D remains unclear. Between the trimmed V and J ends, which lost 0 bases and 2 bases, there was a span of 9 bases. The CDR3 extends over 15 amino acids. CDR1 and CDR2 (germline): MRHNA, SNTAGT. CDR3 coding DNA: TGTGCCAGCAGTGACTCTGGCCAACCCACAGATACGCAGTATTTT. This sequence encodes CASSDSGQPTDTQYF.

The V and J genes are TRBV28 and TRBJ2-3, with 7 bases matching TRBD1. V was clipped by 6 bases and J by 8 bases; unmatched bases: 14. CDR1 MDHEN and CDR2 SYDVKM come from the germline V gene. CDR3 length: 15 residues. CDR3 protein: CASRKPDRVRVTQYF. DNA of the CDR3: TGTGCCAGCAGAAAACCCGACAGGGTACGAGTTACGCAGTATTTT.

This clonotype was counted only a few times. The chain joins TRBV7-2 to TRBJ2-6; 8 bases are shared with TRBD2. The end of the DNA is better explained by TRBJ2-7, so the J call may be wrong. The germline CDR1 and CDR2 sequences are SGHTA and FQGNSA. The CDR3 totals 14 residues. The chain's CDR3 is CASSPFRREVEQYF. CDR3 bases: TGTGCCAGCAGCCCCTTTAGGCGGGAGGTGGAGCAGTACTTC.